Listed here are 23 T cell receptor beta chains from one sample, sequenced in a study of control samples from healthy donors and cancer patients. Method: immunoSEQ multiplex PCR; TCRdb's copy keeps in-frame clones and lacks some. The sample has about 84,000 clones, 91% seen once; the top ten hold roughly 15%. Source material: blood. These receptors were taken from a man aged 50 to 60 in good health.

The chain employs TRBV5-1 and TRBJ1-4; maybe TRBD1 (6 bases). Trimming took 0 bases from V and 2 from J, leaving 11 bases between them. The CDR3 consists of 16 residues. Germline CDR1 and CDR2: SGHRS and YFSETQ. CDR3 in amino acids: CASSLGQGKTNEKLFF. The CDR3 DNA is TGCGCCAGCAGCTTGGGGCAGGGGAAGACTAATGAAAAACTGTTTTTT.

The CDR3 sequence: CASSQDEGTNSPLHF. The DNA for the CDR3 is TGCGCCAGCAGCCAAGATGAGGGGACTAATTCACCCCTCCACTTT. The chain employs TRBV4-3 and TRBJ1-6, with TRBD1 as a possible D gene (5 bases). CDR1 LGHNA and CDR2 YSLEER come from the germline V gene. The CDR3 is 15 amino acids. Trimming cost V 0 bases and J 6 bases, with 9 bases left between them.

The genes are TRBV6-2 or TRBV6-3 and TRBJ1-1, with 10 bases that match TRBD1. J was trimmed by 5 bases and V by 5 bases; bases with no gene match: 8. Germline V lookup: CDR1 MNHEY, CDR2 SVGEGT. The CDR3 runs 15 residues. The CDR3 region has the DNA TGTGCCAGCAGTAAGCCGGGACAGGGGAGGACTGAAGCTTTCTTT. This encodes CASSKPGQGRTEAFF.

This chain joins TRBV6-5 and TRBJ2-7; TRBD1 aligns across 7 bases. The J segment lost 3 bases and the V segment lost 0 bases, leaving 8 bases of the junction unmatched. Germline assignment: CDR1 MNHEY and CDR2 SVGAGI. This CDR3 is 16 amino acids long. CDR3 residues: CASSYSKPGTVYEQYF. DNA for the CDR3: TGTGCCAGCAGTTACTCCAAACCCGGGACAGTCTACGAGCAGTACTTC.

The chain recombines TRBV12-3 or TRBV12-4 with TRBJ2-3; no definite D call. Trimming removed 8 bases at V and 1 base at J, with 4 bases between. This CDR3 has 11 residues. The CDR3, as DNA: TGTGCCAGCCGGGGCACAGATACGCAGTATTTT. Its protein is CASRGTDTQYF.

The chain combines TRBV10-3 with TRBJ1-1; D unresolved. V gave up 4 bases and J gave up 2 bases, with 11 bases separating them. Germline V gene sequence: CDR1 ENHRY, CDR2 SYGVKD. This CDR3 contains 14 residues. This CDR3 reads CAISGLGPNTEAFF. The CDR3 DNA sequence: TGTGCCATCAGTGGACTCGGTCCTAACACTGAAGCTTTCTTT.

The chain has TRBV11-2 and TRBJ2-7; no reliable D call. Germline assignment: CDR1 SGHAT and CDR2 FQNNGV. This CDR3 is 11 amino acids long. The germline V and J ends were trimmed by 5 bases and 3 bases, with 5 bases remaining between them. For the CDR3, the DNA is TGTGCCAGCAGCGGAAACTACGAGCAGTACTTC. Its translation: CASSGNYEQYF.

Details on this clone: Other DNA sequences within the sample encode an identical CDR3. The CDR3 nucleotides read TGTGCCAGTACCCCTATCTCCGACTTAGCCTACAATGAGCAGTTCTTC. As protein: CASTPISDLAYNEQFF. The V and J genes are TRBV11-2 and TRBJ2-1; D gene uncertain. The V gene's germline CDR1 is SGHAT and CDR2 FQNNGV. CDR3 length: 16 amino acids. Trimming shortened V by 9 bases and J by 2 bases, and 20 bases separated the two germline ends.

The rearrangement uses TRBV29-1 and TRBJ1-1; D gene unclear. Germline-derived CDR1 and CDR2 are SQVTM and ANQGSEA. Trimming took 6 bases from V and 0 from J, leaving 11 bases between them. This CDR3 has 13 amino acids. The CDR3 region is CSVRPRMNTEAFF. CDR3 bases: TGCAGCGTACGGCCTCGCATGAACACTGAAGCTTTCTTT.

V gene TRBV5-6 combines with J gene TRBJ2-3; D possibly uses TRBD1 or TRBD2 (5 bases each). V was shortened by 4 bases and J by 2 bases, with 17 bases between the two germline ends. The CDR3 totals 16 residues. The germline V gene encodes CDR1 SGHDT and CDR2 YYEEEE. The CDR3 protein is CASSTDRDGFTDTQYF. For the CDR3, the DNA is TGTGCCAGCAGCACCGACCGGGACGGCTTCACAGATACGCAGTATTTT.

This chain's CDR3 is CASSLEREEDTQYF. CDR3 in DNA: TGCGCCAGCAGCTTGGAGCGGGAGGAAGATACGCAGTATTTT. V and J are TRBV5-1 and TRBJ2-3; 9 bases line up with TRBD2. Germline values: CDR1 SGHRS, CDR2 YFSETQ. The CDR3 spans 14 residues. V shed 0 bases, J shed 5 bases, and the junction held 1 base outside the gene matches.

As for this clone: A junction end diverges from the germline sequence, so it may reflect a read error. The rearrangement links TRBV7-9 to TRBJ1-4, with D uncertain. This CDR3 region has 12 residues. Looked up from germline, CDR1 is SEHNR and CDR2 is FQNEAQ (reference sequence). The CDR3 protein is CASSLIDTPPNF. CDR3 nucleotides: TGTGCCAGCAGCCTTATCGACACCCCGCCTAACTTT.

The chain joins TRBV18 to TRBJ1-6; TRBD1 matches at 8 bases. The CDR3 is 15 residues long. V gave up 3 bases and J gave up 6 bases; unmatched junction bases: 4. Looked up from germline, CDR1 is KGHSH and CDR2 is LQKENI. The CDR3 region is CASSPGQEGNSPLHF. Here the CDR3 DNA reads TGTGCCAGCTCACCGGGACAGGAGGGTAATTCACCCCTCCACTTT.

The chain recombines TRBV20-1 with TRBJ2-3, with TRBD2 identical over 7 bases. The J segment lost 2 bases and the V segment lost 3 bases, leaving 8 bases of the junction unmatched. The CDR3 covers 15 residues. Germline CDR1 is DFQATT and CDR2 is SNEGSKA (reference sequence). In nucleotides, the CDR3 is TGCAGTGCTAGTCGGTCTCGGGGGGTCACAGATACGCAGTATTTT. Translation: CSASRSRGVTDTQYF.

This sequence joins TRBV12-3 or TRBV12-4 and TRBJ2-2; D not resolved. This CDR3 comprises 12 residues. Trimming cost V 10 bases and J 2 bases, with 8 bases left between them. The CDR3 bases are TGTGCCAACGGCCGTAACACCGGGGAGCTGTTTTTT. Protein: CANGRNTGELFF.

The chain employs TRBV6-6 and TRBJ1-1, with D possibly TRBD1 on 5 matching bases. The ends were cut back, 2 bases at V and 4 bases at J, with 14 bases in the middle. Germline V gives CDR1 MNHNY, CDR2 SVGAGI (reference sequence). The CDR3 is made up of 15 amino acids. The CDR3 is CASSYAPGGGTEAFF. CDR3 bases: TGTGCCAGCAGTTACGCCCCAGGTGGGGGCACTGAAGCTTTCTTT.

This chain uses TRBV5-1 with TRBJ2-5, with a possible D match to TRBD2 (5 bases). The CDR3 is 12 amino acids. Deletions cut 4 bases from V and 4 bases from J, with 8 bases between. Germline lookup yields CDR1 SGHRS and CDR2 YFSETQ. CDR3 bases: TGCGCCAGCAGCCTAGCATCAGAGACCCAGTACTTC. Translating gives CASSLASETQYF.

Here the CDR3 reads CASSFWNQPQHF. Here the CDR3 DNA reads TGTGCCAGCAGTTTTTGGAATCAGCCCCAGCATTTT. The chain combines TRBV27 with TRBJ1-5; D call uncertain. CDR1 and CDR2 from the germline V gene are MNHEY and SMNVEV (reference sequence). This CDR3 contains 12 residues. V was pared by 3 bases and J by 4 bases, with 4 bases between.

This chain uses TRBV19 with TRBJ1-5; D gene unclear. Germline lookup yields CDR1 LNHDA and CDR2 SQIVND (reference sequence). The CDR3 runs 13 residues. The V end lost 0 bases, the J end lost 10 bases, and 10 bases lay between the germline ends. CDR3 in amino acids: CASSIDLLGPQHF. In DNA form, the CDR3 reads TGTGCCAGTAGTATAGATCTGCTGGGTCCCCAGCATTTT.

This chain links TRBV5-1 with TRBJ1-2; 10 nucleotides match TRBD1. The CDR3 runs 15 residues. Germline CDR1 reads SGHRS; CDR2 reads YFSETQ. V lost 4 bases and J lost 4; bases outside the gene matches: 7. CDR3 nucleotides: TGCGCCAGCAGCCTCGATGGGACAGGGGCCTATGGCTACACCTTC. Translating gives CASSLDGTGAYGYTF.

This chain joins TRBV10-2 and TRBJ1-3; the match to TRBD1 covers 7 bases. Germline V gives CDR1 WSHSY, CDR2 SAAADI. With V trimmed by 8 bases and J by 5 bases, 6 bases remained unmatched. The CDR3 is made up of 13 amino acids. The CDR3 reads CASGDSSRNTIYF. In DNA form, the CDR3 reads TGCGCCAGCGGGGACAGTAGTCGAAACACCATATATTTT.

The chain has TRBV24-1 and TRBJ1-2, with 8 bases lining up with TRBD1. This CDR3 is 15 amino acids long. V was clipped by 5 bases and J by 3 bases; unmatched bases: 7. The germline CDR1 and CDR2 sequences are KGHDR and SFDVKD. The CDR3: CATSVPTGEDYGYTF. CDR3 DNA: TGTGCCACCAGTGTTCCGACAGGGGAAGACTATGGCTACACCTTC.

The V call is TRBV3-1 (or the pseudogene TRBV3-2), the J call TRBJ1-5; no definite D call. V was trimmed by 4 bases and J by 3 bases, leaving 13 bases between them. The CDR3 sequence is 15 residues long. Germline lookup yields CDR1 LGHDT and CDR2 YNNKEL (reference sequence). CDR3 loop: CASSPGGSLNQPQHF. CDR3 DNA: TGTGCCAGCAGCCCAGGTGGGAGCCTCAATCAGCCCCAGCATTTT.